This record covers a single TCR beta chain. As yet, its antigen is unknown. Data came from immunoSEQ multiplex PCR; TCRdb stores just in-frame clones and leaves some out. The data show about 46,000 clones, with around 80% seen just once and about 20% held by the top ten. The CDR3 is made up of 12 amino acids. Germline V gene lookup returns CDR1 MDHEN and CDR2 SYDVKM. The germline V and J ends were trimmed by 4 bases and 8 bases, with 9 bases remaining between them. This entry is derived from a study of PD-1 blockade in classical Hodgkin lymphoma. Each of the patients experienced relapse following autologous stem cell transplantation, and their brentuximab vedotin exposure differed. Study-wide findings and caveats: Relative to healthy donors, newly diagnosed patients reportedly had lower baseline TCR diversity, which was reported as lower still in relapsed/refractory patients. CD8+ TCR diversity did not rise significantly by C4D1, unlike CD4+.

The TCR originated in a human donor with classical Hodgkin lymphoma. The material was peripheral blood mononuclear cells (PBMCs), obtained before the second cycle of nivolumab. This sequence joins TRBV28 and TRBJ2-4; no clear D. CDR3 sequence (DNA): TGTGCCAGCAGTTCCCCCTCGGACATTCAGTACTTC. It encodes CASSSPSDIQYF. The full variable domain, rest sourced from reference TRBV28 and TRBJ2-4, is DVKVTQSSRYLVKRTGEKVFLECVQDMDHENMFWYRQDPGLGLRLIYFSYDVKMKEKGDIPEGYSVSREKKERFSLILESASTNQTSMYLCASSSPSDIQYFGAGTRLSVL.